This is a list of T cell receptor beta chains from one sample in a study of patients and donors after allogeneic stem cell transplantation. TCRdb itself ran the RT-PCR reads through MiXCR, one entry per CDR3 protein. The sample holds approximately 410,000 distinct CDR3 sequences, under 20% seen once. Sequenced input: blood, either unsorted or a sorted T cell fraction (not recorded which). The receptors come from a human donor who was either an allogeneic HSCT recipient or a stem cell or donor lymphocyte infusion donor (not recorded which). It is not recorded whose cells these are; they may come from a transplant donor. CDR3s include the opening cysteine and the closing phenylalanine or tryptophan. Fields, in order: D gene, V gene, clone size, J gene, CDR3 DNA, CDR3 protein. A D gene is named only where the DNA matches it firmly. Clone sizes are given selectively: once, few, many, or a class where the clone is expanded.

d_gene: -
v_gene: TRBV3-1
abundance: few
j_gene: TRBJ1-6
CDR3nt: TGTGCCAGCAGCCAAGGGTCCTATAATTCACCCCTCCACTTT
CDR3aa: CASSQGSYNSPLHF

d_gene: -
v_gene: TRBV5-1
abundance: -
j_gene: TRBJ2-2
CDR3nt: TGCGCCAGCAGCTGGGGTTGGGGCACCGGGGAGCTGTTTTTT
CDR3aa: CASSWGWGTGELFF

d_gene: -
v_gene: TRBV6-6
abundance: -
j_gene: TRBJ2-7
CDR3nt: TGTGCCAGCAGTTACCCCAAATACGAGCAGTACTTC
CDR3aa: CASSYPKYEQYF

d_gene: TRBD1
v_gene: TRBV20-1
abundance: many
j_gene: TRBJ2-7
CDR3nt: TGCAGTGCTTCCGGGACAGGCTACGAGCAGTACTTC
CDR3aa: CSASGTGYEQYF

d_gene: TRBD2
v_gene: TRBV5-5
abundance: -
j_gene: TRBJ2-7
CDR3nt: TGTGCCAGCAGCCCAACCGGGGGGATGAACTACGAGCAGTACTTC
CDR3aa: CASSPTGGMNYEQYF

d_gene: -
v_gene: TRBV5-1
abundance: many
j_gene: TRBJ1-2
CDR3nt: TGCGCCAGCAGCCCACAGGGTCCAGTGGGCTACACCTTC
CDR3aa: CASSPQGPVGYTF

d_gene: TRBD2
v_gene: TRBV5-6
abundance: -
j_gene: TRBJ2-1
CDR3nt: TGTGCCAGCAGCTTGGATAGCGGGGGGCCGTTAAATAGGAATGAGCAGTTCTTC
CDR3aa: CASSLDSGGPLNRNEQFF

d_gene: TRBD1
v_gene: TRBV29-1
abundance: -
j_gene: TRBJ2-7
CDR3nt: TGCAGCGTTGAAGAACCCCGGGACAGCTCCTACGAGCAGTACTTC
CDR3aa: CSVEEPRDSSYEQYF

d_gene: -
v_gene: TRBV7-3
abundance: -
j_gene: TRBJ1-1
CDR3nt: TGTGCCAGCAGCGCCCGGACTCCCCAAGCTTTCTTT
CDR3aa: CASSARTPQAFF

d_gene: TRBD2
v_gene: TRBV29-1
abundance: many
j_gene: TRBJ2-1
CDR3nt: TGCAGCGTTGTGGAGCGGGGGGTTGGTGAGCAGTTCTTC
CDR3aa: CSVVERGVGEQFF

d_gene: -
v_gene: TRBV11-2
abundance: -
j_gene: TRBJ2-3
CDR3nt: TGTGCCAGCAGCCCATACGCGGACGGCACAGATACGCAGTATTTT
CDR3aa: CASSPYADGTDTQYF

d_gene: -
v_gene: TRBV12-3/TRBV12-4
abundance: -
j_gene: TRBJ1-6
CDR3nt: TGTGCCAGCAGTTTCGGGGGCATTTCACCCCTCCACTTT
CDR3aa: CASSFGGISPLHF

d_gene: -
v_gene: TRBV18
abundance: many
j_gene: TRBJ1-2
CDR3nt: TGTGCCAGCTCGCCAGAGGGGTCCAACTATGGCTACACCTTC
CDR3aa: CASSPEGSNYGYTF

d_gene: -
v_gene: TRBV9
abundance: few
j_gene: TRBJ2-2
CDR3nt: TGTGCCAGCAGCGTAGCAGGGCAGGGTTCCGGGGAGCTGTTTTTT
CDR3aa: CASSVAGQGSGELFF

d_gene: TRBD2
v_gene: TRBV6-2/TRBV6-3
abundance: -
j_gene: TRBJ2-7
CDR3nt: TGTGCCACAGATGAAGCGGGGGGGCCACCCTACGAGCAGTACTTC
CDR3aa: CATDEAGGPPYEQYF

d_gene: -
v_gene: TRBV5-1
abundance: many
j_gene: TRBJ2-5
CDR3nt: TGCGCCAGCAGCTTGGAAAAGGGGAAAGAGACCCAGTACTTC
CDR3aa: CASSLEKGKETQYF

d_gene: -
v_gene: TRBV5-1
abundance: -
j_gene: TRBJ2-7
CDR3nt: TGCGCCAGCCAACCCACCCCGACAGGATTGACCTACGAGCAGTACTTC
CDR3aa: CASQPTPTGLTYEQYF